Listed below are T cell receptor beta chains from one sample, sequenced in a study of a mutant IDH1 vaccine in newly diagnosed glioma. No cognate antigen is known for these TCRs. Assay used: immunoSEQ multiplex PCR; TCRdb lists only in-frame clones, some missing. The sample records around 41,000 clones, 85% to 90% being singletons. The source was PBMCs, collected from a glioma patient whose treatment included an IDH1 peptide vaccine. Receptor source: a man in his forties with glioma. Each CDR3 is given with its conserved first and last residue. The D gene is left open where the match is weak. Rows give clone size only sometimes, using once, few, many, or a class for an expanded clone.

J gene,D gene,clone size,V gene,CDR3 length,CDR3 DNA,CDR3 protein
TRBJ2-7,-,few,TRBV19,13,TGTGCCAGTAGTATTGGGACGCCCCTCGAGCAGTACTTC,CASSIGTPLEQYF
TRBJ1-6,TRBD1,-,TRBV7-9,14,TGTGCCAGCAGCCCAAGGACAGGACGGTCACCCCTCCACTTT,CASSPRTGRSPLHF
TRBJ2-5,TRBD1,once,TRBV5-6,15,TGTGCCAGCAGCAACAGGGGACAGGGTCGGGAGACCCAGTACTTC,CASSNRGQGRETQYF
TRBJ2-1,TRBD1,-,TRBV29-1,13,TGCAGCGTCGGGACAGGGGGCTACAATGAGCAGTTCTTC,CSVGTGGYNEQFF
TRBJ1-5,-,-,TRBV18,15,TGTGCCAGCTCACCACGGGCAGGGAGCAATCAGCCCCAGCATTTT,CASSPRAGSNQPQHF
TRBJ1-3,TRBD1,-,TRBV27,17,TGTGCCAGCAGTTTAACGGCAGGGGGCTTTTCTGGAAACACCATATATTTT,CASSLTAGGFSGNTIYF
TRBJ2-2,TRBD2,-,TRBV5-6,18,TGTGCCAGCAGCCTTGGACTAGCGGGAGGAACTATCACCGGGGAGCTGTTTTTT,CASSLGLAGGTITGELFF
TRBJ2-7,-,-,TRBV19,15,TGTGCCAGTAGTATAGGCGGCGGCAGCTCCTACGAGCAGTACTTC,CASSIGGGSSYEQYF
TRBJ1-1,-,once,TRBV6-1,12,TGTGCCAGCAGCCCCGGGGCGGTTGGGGCTTTCTTT,CASSPGAVGAFF
TRBJ2-2,TRBD1,-,TRBV30,16,TGTGCCTGGAGTGGGCTGGGGACAGGGTTTACCGGGGAGCTGTTTTTT,CAWSGLGTGFTGELFF
TRBJ2-3,TRBD2,-,TRBV6-1,14,TGTGCCAGCAGTGAAGCCGGGGGGGCAGATACGCAGTATTTT,CASSEAGGADTQYF
TRBJ1-5,-,-,TRBV25-1,15,TGTGCCAGCAGTGAAGGGGCAGGACACAATCAGCCCCAGCATTTT,CASSEGAGHNQPQHF
TRBJ2-7,-,-,TRBV19,13,TGTGCCAGTAGTCGGACAGCGGCCGGCGAGCAGTACTTC,CASSRTAAGEQYF
TRBJ1-2,-,once,TRBV19,14,TGTGCCAGTAGCTCCTCTGGGACGCCTATTGGCTACACCTTC,CASSSSGTPIGYTF
TRBJ2-5,-,-,TRBV2,14,TGTGCCAGCAGTGGTTTCCTGGGCCCAGAGACCCAGTACTTC,CASSGFLGPETQYF
TRBJ2-5,-,-,TRBV27,14,TGTGCCAGCAGACCCTATGGACAGCAAGAGACCCAGTACTTC,CASRPYGQQETQYF
TRBJ2-3,-,-,TRBV7-2,11,TGTGCCAGCAGCGCAACAGATACGCAGTATTTT,CASSATDTQYF
TRBJ1-1,TRBD1,-,TRBV19,19,TGTGCCAGTAGCCCAACCGGTGGGACAGGGGGCGTGGGAGTCCTTGAAGCTTTCTTT,CASSPTGGTGGVGVLEAFF
TRBJ2-7,-,-,TRBV4-1,17,TGCGCCAGCAGCCAAGATCTTGCGGCTGCCTCCATCTACGAGCAGTACTTC,CASSQDLAAASIYEQYF
TRBJ1-2,-,-,TRBV18,15,TGTGCCAGCTCACCGGGGCAGGTAAAGAACTATGGCTACACCTTC,CASSPGQVKNYGYTF
TRBJ1-4,-,-,TRBV15,15,TGTGCCACCAGCAGCGCCGGGACAACTAATGAAAAACTGTTTTTT,CATSSAGTTNEKLFF
TRBJ2-6,-,-,TRBV5-1,15,TGCGCCAGCAGCTTTGACAGCTCTGGGGCCAACGTCCTGACTTTC,CASSFDSSGANVLTF
TRBJ2-5,-,-,TRBV28,12,TGTGCCAGCAGTGCTCAGGGGAAGACCCAGTACTTC,CASSAQGKTQYF
TRBJ1-2,TRBD1,-,TRBV5-8,15,TGTGCCAGCAGTTCAATCAGGGGGCGCGACTATGGCTACACCTTC,CASSSIRGRDYGYTF
TRBJ2-3,TRBD1,-,TRBV18,15,TGTGCCAGCTCACCAAAGACAGGGCTGACAGATACGCAGTATTTT,CASSPKTGLTDTQYF
TRBJ2-2,-,few,TRBV2,16,TGTGCCAGCAGTGAATGGGGGCGGAAGTGGACCGGGGAGCTGTTTTTT,CASSEWGRKWTGELFF
TRBJ2-1,-,once,TRBV4-1,14,TGCGCCAGCAGCCAAACTTCGGCCTTTGATGAGCAGTTCTTC,CASSQTSAFDEQFF
TRBJ2-7,-,-,TRBV7-3,13,TGTGCCAGCAGCTTAAAGGGGGAGGACCAGCAGTACTTC,CASSLKGEDQQYF
TRBJ2-5,TRBD2,-,TRBV19,15,TGTGCCAGTAGTCGAGTGGGGGGGTACCAAGAGACCCAGTACTTC,CASSRVGGYQETQYF
TRBJ2-5,-,-,TRBV6-6,12,TGTGCCAGCAGTGACAGTTGGGAGACCCAGTACTTC,CASSDSWETQYF
TRBJ1-1,-,-,TRBV21-1,16,TGTGCCAGCAGCAAAGAGGTAAAGGGGAGAGCCCTTGAAGCTTTCTTT,CASSKEVKGRALEAFF
TRBJ2-4,-,few,TRBV5-4,17,TGTGCCAGCAGCCGGAACTCGGGCGGGGTAGCCAAAAACATTCAGTACTTC,CASSRNSGGVAKNIQYF
TRBJ2-5,-,-,TRBV2,10,TGTGCCAGCAGTGAAGGACGCAAGTACTTC,CASSEGRKYF
TRBJ2-1,TRBD2,-,TRBV18,17,TGTGCCAGCTCACCACCGACTAGCGGGACCCCCTACAATGAGCAGTTCTTC,CASSPPTSGTPYNEQFF
TRBJ2-1,TRBD1,-,TRBV30,16,TGTGCCTGGAGTTCCACTACAGGGGGCTCCTACAATGAGCAGTTCTTC,CAWSSTTGGSYNEQFF
TRBJ1-3,-,-,TRBV5-4,16,TGTGCCAGCAGTGCGTTTGGGTACCGCTCTGGAAACACCATATATTTT,CASSAFGYRSGNTIYF
TRBJ2-2,-,-,TRBV6-1,14,TGTGCCAGCAGTGAATCAGCGAGCACCGGGGAGCTGTTTTTT,CASSESASTGELFF
TRBJ2-1,TRBD1,-,TRBV19,18,TGTGCCAGTAGTAGCCGGGACAGGAGCTTTATCTCCTACAATGAGCAGTTCTTC,CASSSRDRSFISYNEQFF
TRBJ1-2,-,-,TRBV29-1,12,TGCAGCGTTCCTAGGGAAGGCGGCGGCTACACCTTC,CSVPREGGGYTF
TRBJ1-3,-,-,TRBV18,14,TGTGCCAGCTCCCCCGACAACTCTGGAAACACCATATATTTT,CASSPDNSGNTIYF
TRBJ2-3,TRBD2,-,TRBV28,15,TGTGCCAGCAGTTTGCTAGCGGGTTCCGCAGATACGCAGTATTTT,CASSLLAGSADTQYF
TRBJ1-4,-,-,TRBV9,15,TGTGCCAGCAGCGCCCGGGCCTCAACTAATGAAAAACTGTTTTTT,CASSARASTNEKLFF
TRBJ1-2,TRBD1,-,TRBV5-5,16,TGTGCCAGCAGCCGGGGACAGCCTCGGATCCTATATGGCTACACCTTC,CASSRGQPRILYGYTF
TRBJ1-1,-,-,TRBV29-1,11,TGCAGCGTTTCCGAGACAGGAAGAGCTTTCTTT,CSVSETGRAFF
TRBJ2-5,TRBD2,few,TRBV11-2,19,TGTGCCAGCAGCTTAGCCCTCCTGGGCGGGAGAAGGTCAGGAGAGACCCAGTACTTC,CASSLALLGGRRSGETQYF
TRBJ2-7,-,-,TRBV28,14,TGTGCCAGCAGTTGGAGGGGGCCTGACTACGAGCAGTACTTC,CASSWRGPDYEQYF
TRBJ1-2,-,-,TRBV9,17,TGTGCCAGCAGCGTAGGTCAGGGTCCTTCAAGCCTCTATGGCTACACCTTC,CASSVGQGPSSLYGYTF
TRBJ2-5,-,-,TRBV28,18,TGTGCCAGCAGTCGACATCACGGGGGCATCCTACCACAAGAGACCCAGTACTTC,CASSRHHGGILPQETQYF
TRBJ1-4,-,-,TRBV30,14,TGTGCCTGGTCGGCGGGACTTATCAGAGAAAAACTGTTTTTT,CAWSAGLIREKLFF
TRBJ2-5,TRBD2,once,TRBV5-1,16,TGCGCCAGCAGCCCTGGACTAGCGGGGGGCCAAGAGACCCAGTACTTC,CASSPGLAGGQETQYF
TRBJ1-1,TRBD1,once,TRBV27,16,TGTGCCAGCAGAATGTCCCCGGGACAGGGGCTGACTGAAGCTTTCTTT,CASRMSPGQGLTEAFF
TRBJ2-1,-,-,TRBV7-9,14,TGTGCCAGCATAGTTGGCGGAATTTACAATGAGCAGTTCTTC,CASIVGGIYNEQFF